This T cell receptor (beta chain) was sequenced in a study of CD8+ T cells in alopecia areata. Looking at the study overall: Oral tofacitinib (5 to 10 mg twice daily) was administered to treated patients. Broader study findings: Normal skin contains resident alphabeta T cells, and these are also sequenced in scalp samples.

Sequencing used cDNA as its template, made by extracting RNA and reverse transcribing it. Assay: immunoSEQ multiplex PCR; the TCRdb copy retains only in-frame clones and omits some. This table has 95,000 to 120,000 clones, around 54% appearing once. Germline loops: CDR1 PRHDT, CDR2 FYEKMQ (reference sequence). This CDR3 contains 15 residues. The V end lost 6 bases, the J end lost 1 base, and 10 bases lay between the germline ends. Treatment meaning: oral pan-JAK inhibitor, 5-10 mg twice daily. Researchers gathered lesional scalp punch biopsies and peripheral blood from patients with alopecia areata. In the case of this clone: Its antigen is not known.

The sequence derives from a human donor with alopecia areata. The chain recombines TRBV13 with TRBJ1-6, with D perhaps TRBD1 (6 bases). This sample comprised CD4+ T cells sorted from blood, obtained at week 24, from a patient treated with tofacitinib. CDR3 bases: TGTGCCAGCAGGATACAGGGATCCTATAATTCACCCCTCCACTTT. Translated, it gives CASRIQGSYNSPLHF.